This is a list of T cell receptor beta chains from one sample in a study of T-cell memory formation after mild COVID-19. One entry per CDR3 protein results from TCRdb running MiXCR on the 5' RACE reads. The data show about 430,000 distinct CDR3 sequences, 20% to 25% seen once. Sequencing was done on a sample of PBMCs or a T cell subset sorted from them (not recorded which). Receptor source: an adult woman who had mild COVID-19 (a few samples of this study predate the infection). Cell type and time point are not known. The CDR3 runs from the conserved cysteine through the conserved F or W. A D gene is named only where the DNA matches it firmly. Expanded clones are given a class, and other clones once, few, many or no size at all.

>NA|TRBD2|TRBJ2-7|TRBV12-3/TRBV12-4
TGTGCCAGCAGTCCTGGTATAGCGGGGCTACGTGGGCAGTACTTC
CASSPGIAGLRGQYF
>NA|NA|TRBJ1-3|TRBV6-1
TGTGCCAGCAGTGAATTCCGGGATATAAGAGCCTCTGGAAACACCATATATTTT
CASSEFRDIRASGNTIYF
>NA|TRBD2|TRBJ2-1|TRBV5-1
TGCGCCAGCAGCCGCGGGAGGGGGGACAATGAGCAGTTCTTC
CASSRGRGDNEQFF
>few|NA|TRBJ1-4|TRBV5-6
TGTGCCAGCAGCCGTTCTAATGAAAAACTGTTTTTT
CASSRSNEKLFF
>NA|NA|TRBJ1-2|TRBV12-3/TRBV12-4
TGTGCCAGCAGCGCGGGGGCGGAAGGCTACACCTTC
CASSAGAEGYTF
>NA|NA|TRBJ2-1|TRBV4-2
TGTGCCAGCAGCCAGGTCGATAACAATGAGCAGTTCTTC
CASSQVDNNEQFF
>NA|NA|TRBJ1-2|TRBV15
TGTGCCACCAGCAGAGGAAAGGAGGACTTTAACTATGGCTACACCTTC
CATSRGKEDFNYGYTF
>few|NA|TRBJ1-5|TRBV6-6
TGTGCCAGCAGTTACGGGTCCCGGAATCAGCCCCAGCATTTT
CASSYGSRNQPQHF
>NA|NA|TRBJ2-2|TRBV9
TGTGCCAGCCAGTCTAGCGTTTACACCGGGGAGCTGTTTTTT
CASQSSVYTGELFF
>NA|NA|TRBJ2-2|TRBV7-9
TGTGCCAGCAGCTCATTGAGTACAGGCAAGAACACCGGGGAGCTGTTTTTT
CASSSLSTGKNTGELFF
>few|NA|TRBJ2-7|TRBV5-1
TGCGCCAGCAGCCTAGGGGCCAGCGGGTCCTACAATGAGCAGTACTTC
CASSLGASGSYNEQYF
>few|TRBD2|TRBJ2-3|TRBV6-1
TGTGCCAGCAGTGAGACTAGCGGGGGCGCAGATACGCAGTATTTT
CASSETSGGADTQYF
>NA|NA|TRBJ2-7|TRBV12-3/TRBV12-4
TGTGCCAGCAGTTTTGGTTGGGGTTCCTACGAGCAGTACTTC
CASSFGWGSYEQYF
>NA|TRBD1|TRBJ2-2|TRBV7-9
TGTGCCAGCAGCTTACTTACAGGGGGGCATCGGAACACCGGGGAGCTGTTTTTT
CASSLLTGGHRNTGELFF
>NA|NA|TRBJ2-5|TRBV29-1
TGCAGCGTCTACGGGACACAAGAGACCCAGTACTTC
CSVYGTQETQYF
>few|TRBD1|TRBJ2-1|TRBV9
TGTGCCAGCAGCGTGCACAGGGGGTTCTCCTACAATGAGCAGTTCTTC
CASSVHRGFSYNEQFF
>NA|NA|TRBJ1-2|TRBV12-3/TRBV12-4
TGTGCCAGCTCCAGGGTTTATGGCTACACCTTC
CASSRVYGYTF
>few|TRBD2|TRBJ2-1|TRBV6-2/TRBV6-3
TGTGCCAGCAGGACTAGCGGGCACAATGAGCAGTTCTTC
CASRTSGHNEQFF
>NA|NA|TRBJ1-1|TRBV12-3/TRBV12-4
TGTGCCAGTGGTTACCACACTGAAGCTTTCTTT
CASGYHTEAFF
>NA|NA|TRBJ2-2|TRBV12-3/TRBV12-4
TGTGCCAGCAGCAAACGAAGGTCCGGGGAGCTGTTTTTT
CASSKRRSGELFF
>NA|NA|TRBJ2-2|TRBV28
TGTGCCAGCAGGCGATACACAGAGCTGTTTTTT
CASRRYTELFF
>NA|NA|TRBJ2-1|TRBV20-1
TGCAGTGCTAGAGACAGGACAGAAATACGGAGCTCCTACAATGAGCAGTTCTTC
CSARDRTEIRSSYNEQFF
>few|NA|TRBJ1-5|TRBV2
TGTGCCAGCAGCTCATCCCGGAATCAGCCCCAGCATTTT
CASSSSRNQPQHF
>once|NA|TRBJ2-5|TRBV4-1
TGCGCCAGCAGCCGCTCCGGGGCCAAGGGCCAAGAGACCCAGTACTTC
CASSRSGAKGQETQYF
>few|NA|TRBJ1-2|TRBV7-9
TGTGCCAGCAGCCCCCGGGGAAACCCCGACTATGGCTACACCTTC
CASSPRGNPDYGYTF
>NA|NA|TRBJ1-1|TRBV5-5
TGTGCCAGCAGCTTTGCAGGGGAGGGGAACACTGAAGCTTTCTTT
CASSFAGEGNTEAFF
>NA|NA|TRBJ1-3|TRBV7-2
TGTGCCAGCAGCCTCGGGCCCTCCGGGAGAAACACCATATATTTT
CASSLGPSGRNTIYF
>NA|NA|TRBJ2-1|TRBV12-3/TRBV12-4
TGTGCCAGCGGGATAGGGACCCCAGACAATGAGCAGTTCTTC
CASGIGTPDNEQFF
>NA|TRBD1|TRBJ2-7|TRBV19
TGTGCCAGTAGTTCCCAGGGGGCCCACGAGCAGTACTTC
CASSSQGAHEQYF
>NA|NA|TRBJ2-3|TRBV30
TGTGCCTGGAGTGTACCCGCGGGCTACACAGATACGCAGTATTTT
CAWSVPAGYTDTQYF
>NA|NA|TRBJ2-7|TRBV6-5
TGTGCCAGCAGTCATGGTCTGCAGCAGTACTTC
CASSHGLQQYF
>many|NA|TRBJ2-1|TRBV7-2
TGTGCCAGCAGCTTTAAGGACCACAATGAGCAGTTCTTC
CASSFKDHNEQFF
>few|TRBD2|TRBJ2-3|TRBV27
TGTGCCAGCAGGACGGGACTACTCCAAGATACGCAGTATTTT
CASRTGLLQDTQYF
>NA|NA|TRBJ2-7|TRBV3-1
TGTGCCAGCAGCCAAGGAGGTACGGGTTTCGTTTACGAGCAGTACTTC
CASSQGGTGFVYEQYF
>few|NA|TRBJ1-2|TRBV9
TGTGCCAGCAGCGCGGCCCGGCGGGAGGCGGGTAGCTATGGCTACACCTTC
CASSAARREAGSYGYTF
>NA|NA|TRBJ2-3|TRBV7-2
TGTGCCAGCAGCTTCACAGAGCCCCTAGAGCTGGCAGATACGCAGTATTTT
CASSFTEPLELADTQYF
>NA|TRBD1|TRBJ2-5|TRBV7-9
TGTGCCAGCAGCCCACAAAGCTCGACAGGGAAAGAGACCCAGTACTTC
CASSPQSSTGKETQYF
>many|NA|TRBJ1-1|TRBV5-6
TGTGCCAGCAGATCTAACACTGAAGCTTTCTTT
CASRSNTEAFF
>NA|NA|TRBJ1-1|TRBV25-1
TGTGCCAGCAGTGATAGGATCCCCCAGGGGAAAATGAACACTGAAGCTTTCTTT
CASSDRIPQGKMNTEAFF
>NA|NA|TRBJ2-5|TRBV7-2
TGTGCCAGCAGCTTGGGCGGGGGCAGATCGGATACCCAGTACTTC
CASSLGGGRSDTQYF
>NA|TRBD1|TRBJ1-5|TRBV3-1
TGTGCCAGCAGCCTTAGGGGACAGGGCCCCAAAGCCCAGCATTTT
CASSLRGQGPKAQHF
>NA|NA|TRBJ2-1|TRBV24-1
TGTGCCACCAGTGTCGGACAGCCACCTCTATACAATGAGCAGTTCTTC
CATSVGQPPLYNEQFF
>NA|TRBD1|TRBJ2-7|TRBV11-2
TGTGCCAGCAGCGTGACCGGGACAGGGGCCTACGAGCAGTACTTC
CASSVTGTGAYEQYF
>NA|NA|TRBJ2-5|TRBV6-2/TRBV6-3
TGTGCCAGCGGACAGTCCCAAGAGACCCAGTACTTC
CASGQSQETQYF
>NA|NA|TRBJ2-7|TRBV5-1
TGCGCCAGCAGCACTGGGACGGCTACGGGGCAGTACTTC
CASSTGTATGQYF
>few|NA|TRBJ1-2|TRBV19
TGTGCCAGTAGTGTCTCAGGGGAAAACTATGGCTACACCTTC
CASSVSGENYGYTF
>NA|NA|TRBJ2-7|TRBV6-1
TGTGCCAGCAGTGAAGGTAGTGCTTACGAGCAGTACTTC
CASSEGSAYEQYF
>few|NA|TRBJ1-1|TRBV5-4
TGTGCCAGCAGCCACGGACAGTGGAACACTGAAGCTTTCTTT
CASSHGQWNTEAFF
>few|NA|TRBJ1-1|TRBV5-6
TGTGCCAGCAGCTTGCCGGGGTACCGTGAGTTAAACACTGAAGCTTTCTTT
CASSLPGYRELNTEAFF
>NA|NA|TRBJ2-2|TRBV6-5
TGTGCCAGCAGTTACTCGTATAGGGCCGGGGAGCTGTTTTTT
CASSYSYRAGELFF
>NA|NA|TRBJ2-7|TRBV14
TGTGCCAGCAGCCAGACACGGGGAGATTCCTACGAGCAGTACTTC
CASSQTRGDSYEQYF
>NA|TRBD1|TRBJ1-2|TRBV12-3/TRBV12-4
TGTGCCAGCAGTTTAGACAGGGGCTACTATGGCTACACCTTC
CASSLDRGYYGYTF